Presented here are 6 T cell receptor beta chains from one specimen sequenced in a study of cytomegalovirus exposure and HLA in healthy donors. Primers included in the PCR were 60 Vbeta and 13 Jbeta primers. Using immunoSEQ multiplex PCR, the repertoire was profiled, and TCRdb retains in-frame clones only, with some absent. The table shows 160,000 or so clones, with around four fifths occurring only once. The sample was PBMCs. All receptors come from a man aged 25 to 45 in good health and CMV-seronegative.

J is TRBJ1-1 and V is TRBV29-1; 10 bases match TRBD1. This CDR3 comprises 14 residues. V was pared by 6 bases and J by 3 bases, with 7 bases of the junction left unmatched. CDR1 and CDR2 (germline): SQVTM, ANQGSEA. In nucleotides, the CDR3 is TGCAGCGTGATACGACAGGGGGCGGACACTGAAGCTTTCTTT. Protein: CSVIRQGADTEAFF. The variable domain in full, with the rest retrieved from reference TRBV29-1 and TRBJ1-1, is SAVISQKPSRDICQRGTSLTIQCQVDSQVTMMFWYRQQPGQSLTLIATANQGSEATYESGFVIDKFPISRPNLTFSTLTVSNMSPEDSSIYLCSVIRQGADTEAFFGQGTRLTVV.

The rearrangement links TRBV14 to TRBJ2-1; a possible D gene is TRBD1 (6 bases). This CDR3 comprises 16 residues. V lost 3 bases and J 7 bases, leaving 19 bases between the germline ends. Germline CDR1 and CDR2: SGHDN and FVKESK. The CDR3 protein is CASSHIQGTGPNEQFF. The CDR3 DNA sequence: TGTGCCAGCAGCCACATACAGGGTACTGGTCCAAATGAGCAGTTCTTC.

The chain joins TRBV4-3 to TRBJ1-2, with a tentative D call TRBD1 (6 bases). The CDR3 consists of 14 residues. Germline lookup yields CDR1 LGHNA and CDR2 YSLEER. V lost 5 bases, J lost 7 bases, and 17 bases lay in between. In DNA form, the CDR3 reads TGCGCCAGCAGCTCAACGCGGGGGGCGGGTGGCTACACCTTC. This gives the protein CASSSTRGAGGYTF.

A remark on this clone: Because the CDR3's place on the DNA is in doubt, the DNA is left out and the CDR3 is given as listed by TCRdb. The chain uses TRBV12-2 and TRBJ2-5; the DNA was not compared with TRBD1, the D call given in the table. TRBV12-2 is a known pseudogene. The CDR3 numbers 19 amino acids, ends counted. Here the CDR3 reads CASRLVGQGAIRFQETQYF.

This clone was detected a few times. CDR3 in amino acids: CASSAGGAGNYEQYF. The DNA of the CDR3 is TGTGCCAGCAGCGCGGGGGGGGCGGGTAACTACGAGCAGTACTTC. The chain has TRBV5-6 and TRBJ2-7, with TRBD2 identical over 9 bases. The CDR3 covers 15 residues. Germline lookup yields CDR1 SGHDT and CDR2 YYEEEE. With V trimmed by 4 bases and J by 3 bases, 8 bases remained unmatched.

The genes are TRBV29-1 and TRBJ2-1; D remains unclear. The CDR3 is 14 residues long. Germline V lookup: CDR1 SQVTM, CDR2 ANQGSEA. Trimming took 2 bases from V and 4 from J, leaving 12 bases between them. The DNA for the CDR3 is TGCAGCGTTGAAAACCGGGTGGCGTACAATGAGCAGTTCTTC. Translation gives CSVENRVAYNEQFF.